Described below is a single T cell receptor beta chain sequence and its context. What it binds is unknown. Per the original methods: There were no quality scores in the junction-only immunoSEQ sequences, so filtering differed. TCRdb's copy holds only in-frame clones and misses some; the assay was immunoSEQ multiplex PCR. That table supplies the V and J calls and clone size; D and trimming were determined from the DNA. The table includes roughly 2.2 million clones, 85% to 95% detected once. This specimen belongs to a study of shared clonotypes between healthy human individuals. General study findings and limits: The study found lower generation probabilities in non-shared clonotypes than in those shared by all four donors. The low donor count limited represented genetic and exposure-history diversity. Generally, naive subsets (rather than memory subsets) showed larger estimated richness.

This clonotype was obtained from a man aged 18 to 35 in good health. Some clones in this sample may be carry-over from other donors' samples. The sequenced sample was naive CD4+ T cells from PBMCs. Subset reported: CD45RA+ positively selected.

CDR3 in amino acids: CASTTGETQYF. DNA for the CDR3: TGTGCCAGCACGACGGGAGAGACCCAGTACTTC. This chain uses TRBV6-1 with TRBJ2-5; D is ambiguous. The CDR3 totals 11 residues. The V end lost 7 bases, the J end lost 4 bases, and 7 bases lay between the germline ends. Germline assignment: CDR1 MNHNS and CDR2 SASEGT.